This section outlines one T cell receptor beta chain sequence together with its context. Combining a sample-barcoded 5' primer with a J-beta primer mix, a second PCR ran for roughly 6 to 12 cycles. From the 5' RACE reads, TCRdb called clonotypes with MiXCR, one entry per CDR3 protein. The repertoire holds about 780,000 distinct CDR3 sequences, with under 80% as singletons. The germline gives CDR1 DFQATT, CDR2 SNEGSKA (reference sequence). This CDR3 is 14 amino acids long. Trimming took 3 bases from V and 1 from J; bases not matched to a gene: 2. This sample is drawn from a study of blood T cells in healthy people across ages.

Sequencing was done on a sample of blood. The sequence was collected from a man under 40 in good health. The V gene is TRBV20-1, the J gene TRBJ2-5; 10 nucleotides line up with TRBD1. The CDR3 is CSARDRGSQETQYF. The CDR3 nucleotides are TGCAGTGCTAGGGACAGGGGGTCCCAAGAGACCCAGTACTTC.